This T cell receptor (beta chain) derives from a study of T cell changes during pregnancy in multiple sclerosis. Measured with immunoSEQ multiplex PCR; TCRdb has only the in-frame clones, and not every one. Among about 41,000 clones, nearly 90% were seen once, and the ten largest hold more than 0.55%. Germline V gene data show CDR1 as SNHLY and CDR2 as FYNNEI. With V trimmed by 10 bases and J by 5 bases, 7 bases remained unmatched. This CDR3 comprises 13 residues. This specimen was CD4+ T cells from peripheral blood mononuclear cells, taken in the first trimester of pregnancy. The chain recombines TRBV2 with TRBJ2-7; 11 nucleotides align to TRBD1. The TCR sequence derives from a female donor with multiple sclerosis, enrolled in a pregnancy study. In DNA form, the CDR3 reads TGTGCCAAATCCGGGACAGGGGGGAACGAGCAGTACTTC. Its protein is CAKSGTGGNEQYF.